The 14 T cell receptor beta chains reported below all come from one sample, sequenced in a study of T cell responses to AZD1222 COVID-19 vaccine. The assay was immunoSEQ multiplex PCR, and TCRdb's table has in-frame clones only and misses some. Here the sample spans roughly 160,000 clones, 90% to 95% being singletons. The starting material was peripheral blood, obtained 28 days after the second AZD1222 dose. These receptors came from an adult who received the AZD1222 COVID-19 vaccine.

This chain connects TRBV6-2 or TRBV6-3 to TRBJ2-3, with D unresolved. V was pared by 2 bases and J by 6 bases, with 9 bases between. The CDR3 runs to 13 residues. Germline assignment: CDR1 MNHEY and CDR2 SVGEGT. CDR3 bases: TGTGCCAGCAGTTACGAAGGGCTCGATACGCAGTATTTT. It codes for CASSYEGLDTQYF.

The chain couples TRBV3-1 (or the pseudogene TRBV3-2) to TRBJ2-3; TRBD2 matches 12 bases. CDR1 and CDR2 (germline): LGHDT, YNNKEL (reference sequence). J lost 9 bases, V lost 3 bases, and 13 bases had no gene match. This CDR3 is built from 17 residues. The CDR3 DNA reads TGTGCCAGCAGCCACCTTACTAGCGGGGGGCGTCGGCTAACGCAGTATTTT. The encoded protein is CASSHLTSGGRRLTQYF.

The chain combines TRBV7-9 with TRBJ1-4; 7 bases fit TRBD1. The CDR3 covers 14 residues. Trimming at V came to 5 bases and at J to 7 bases, leaving 7 bases not matched to a gene. From germline, CDR1 is SEHNR and CDR2 FQNEAQ (reference sequence). The CDR3 protein is CASSPPTGPEKLFF. For the CDR3, the DNA is TGTGCCAGCAGCCCTCCGACAGGGCCTGAAAAACTGTTTTTT.

The count of this clone is one. The V gene is TRBV2, the J gene TRBJ1-2; 7 nucleotides agree with TRBD1. Germline CDR1 is SNHLY and CDR2 is FYNNEI. The CDR3 contains 14 residues. J gave up 5 bases and V 3 bases, and 6 bases lay outside the gene matches. DNA for the CDR3: TGTGCCAGCAGTGAGCAAGGGGGCGCTTATGGCTACACCTTC. This encodes CASSEQGGAYGYTF. Supplemented by reference TRBV2 and TRBJ1-2, the full variable domain reads EPEVTQTPSHQVTQMGQEVILRCVPISNHLYFYWYRQILGQKVEFLVSFYNNEISEKSEIFDDQFSVERPDGSNFTLKIRSTKLEDSAMYFCASSEQGGAYGYTFGSGTRLTVV.

J is TRBJ1-2 and V is TRBV10-3, with TRBD1 as a possible D gene (5 bases). CDR1 is ENHRY, CDR2 SYGVKD, per germline. Trimming shortened V by 2 bases and J by 5 bases, and 12 bases separated the two germline ends. The CDR3 is 14 residues long. The CDR3: CAISEPPTAYGYTF. CDR3 DNA sequence: TGTGCCATCAGTGAGCCGCCGACAGCGTATGGCTACACCTTC.

The chain couples TRBV11-3 to TRBJ2-2; D gene unclear. V lost 2 bases and J 3 bases, leaving 7 bases between the germline ends. Germline CDR1 is SGHNT and CDR2 is YENEEA. The CDR3 is made up of 14 amino acids. The CDR3 is CASSLNPYTGELFF. CDR3 DNA sequence: TGTGCCAGCAGCTTAAATCCGTACACCGGGGAGCTGTTTTTT. The variable domain in full, completed from reference TRBV11-3 and TRBJ2-2, reads EAGVVQSPRYKIIEKKQPVAFWCNPISGHNTLYWYLQNLGQGPELLIRYENEEAVDDSQLPKDRFSAERLKGVDSTLKIQPAELGDSAVYLCASSLNPYTGELFFGEGSRLTVL.

V and J are TRBV9 and TRBJ1-5, with a weak D call TRBD1 (5 bases). Looked up from germline, CDR1 is SGDLS and CDR2 is YYNGEE. The CDR3 consists of 13 residues. V lost 0 bases and J 9 bases, leaving 10 bases between the germline ends. The CDR3 DNA follows: TGTGCCAGCAGCGTAGCAGGGATGCCGCCCCAGCATTTT. As protein: CASSVAGMPPQHF.

This clone was found once. The chain has TRBV30 and TRBJ2-7; 9 positions agree with TRBD1. Trimming took 2 bases from V and 4 from J; bases not matched to a gene: 6. This CDR3 contains 14 residues. Germline assignment: CDR1 GTSNPN and CDR2 SVGIG (reference sequence). The CDR3 protein is CAWSLGDRAYEQYF. As DNA, the CDR3 is TGTGCCTGGAGTCTAGGGGACAGGGCTTACGAGCAGTACTTC. The full variable domain, its missing parts supplied by reference TRBV30 and TRBJ2-7, is SQTIHQWPATLVQPVGSPLSLECTVEGTSNPNLYWYRQAAGRGLQLLFYSVGIGQISSEVPQNLSASRPQDRQFILSSKKLLLSDSGFYLCAWSLGDRAYEQYFGPGTRLTVT.

The chain carries TRBV14 and TRBJ1-3, with D possibly TRBD1 on 6 matching bases. This CDR3 comprises 15 residues. Germline assignment: CDR1 SGHDN and CDR2 FVKESK. Trimming left V 4 bases short and J 15 bases short, with 25 bases between. CDR3 in amino acids: CASSPLSRGVSSGYF. CDR3 nucleotides: TGTGCCAGCAGCCCGTTGAGCAGGGGTGTGAGCAGCGGATATTTT.

This chain uses TRBV4-1 with TRBJ1-2, with D possibly TRBD1 on 6 matching bases. This CDR3 is built from 15 residues. V gave up 3 bases and J gave up 7 bases, with 18 bases separating them. The germline V gene has CDR1 MGHRA and CDR2 YSYEKL. The CDR3 nucleotides read TGCGCCAGCAGCCAGAGAGGGGGAGCTTTGGGTGGCTACACCTTC. This gives the protein CASSQRGGALGGYTF.

The chain recombines TRBV12-3 or TRBV12-4 with TRBJ1-2; D uncertain. The CDR3 length is 13 residues. Trimming cost V 3 bases and J 2 bases, with 7 bases left between them. CDR3 DNA sequence: TGTGCCAGCAGTTTTCGACGGAACTATGGCTACACCTTC. It specifies CASSFRRNYGYTF.

V gene TRBV19 combines with J gene TRBJ2-1; 10 nucleotides agree with TRBD1. This CDR3 is 14 amino acids long. Looked up from germline, CDR1 is LNHDA and CDR2 is SQIVND (reference sequence). Trimming removed 6 bases from V and 3 bases from J; junction bases left unmatched: 2. The CDR3 is CASSGQGDYNEQFF. The CDR3 coding sequence is TGTGCCAGTAGCGGACAGGGGGACTACAATGAGCAGTTCTTC.

The chain employs TRBV2 and TRBJ2-1; possibly TRBD2 for D (6 bases). CDR3 length: 11 amino acids. CDR1 is SNHLY and CDR2 is FYNNEI in the germline V gene. V lost 5 bases and J lost 8, with 7 bases in between. The CDR3 reads CASSPGDEQFF. In nucleotides, the CDR3 is TGTGCCAGCAGTCCGGGGGATGAGCAGTTCTTC. The full variable domain, its missing parts supplied by reference TRBV2 and TRBJ2-1, is EPEVTQTPSHQVTQMGQEVILRCVPISNHLYFYWYRQILGQKVEFLVSFYNNEISEKSEIFDDQFSVERPDGSNFTLKIRSTKLEDSAMYFCASSPGDEQFFGPGTRLTVL.

The chain links TRBV30 to TRBJ1-4; 8 bases align to TRBD1. V lost 2 bases, J lost 8 bases, and 7 bases stayed unmatched. CDR3 size: 14 residues. Germline values: CDR1 GTSNPN, CDR2 SVGIG (reference sequence). The CDR3 is CAWSPQGAEEKLFF. The DNA for the CDR3 is TGTGCCTGGAGTCCGCAGGGGGCAGAGGAAAAACTGTTTTTT.